These 24 T cell receptor beta chains were sequenced from one sample in a study of vaccination effects on CD4 cells after COVID-19. TCRdb's table, derived via immunoSEQ multiplex PCR, lists solely in-frame clones and lacks some. There are roughly 30,000 clones in the sample; 70% to 80% occur only once, and approximately 31% lies in the top ten. In the ViraFEST assay, antigen-specific CD4+ clonotypes were identified by expansion after peptide-pool stimulation. Scientists isolated CD4+ T cells after a roughly 10-day culture period ended. The healthy vaccine recipients, who had no prior SARS-CoV-2 infection, showed negative nucleocapsid antibodies. These receptors' antigens are unknown. Sequenced here: CD4+ T cells from PBMCs cultured with SARS-CoV-2 spike peptides, sampled before COVID-19 vaccination. The source of these receptors is a human donor who received a COVID-19 vaccine.

The genes are TRBV11-2 and TRBJ1-3, with a tentative D call TRBD1 (5 bases). V was clipped by 5 bases and J by 6 bases, with 11 bases between them. The germline V gene has CDR1 SGHAT and CDR2 FQNNGV. This CDR3 comprises 13 residues. The CDR3 nucleotides are TGTGCCAGCAGCACCCGACAGCAAAACACCATATATTTT. It yields the protein CASSTRQQNTIYF.

The DNA of the CDR3 is TGTGCCAGCAGCCATGGGGGCCTCAATCAGCCCCAGCATTTT. Translated: CASSHGGLNQPQHF. The chain has TRBV3-1 (or the pseudogene TRBV3-2) and TRBJ1-5; TRBD1 might be the D (6 bases). There are 14 residues in the CDR3. The V end lost 3 bases, the J end lost 3 bases, and 9 bases lay between the germline ends. The germline CDR1 and CDR2 sequences are LGHDT and YNNKEL (reference sequence).

V and J are TRBV27 and TRBJ1-3; TRBD1 might be the D (5 bases). This CDR3 contains 13 residues. V lost 6 bases and J lost 3, with 9 bases in between. The germline V gene has CDR1 MNHEY and CDR2 SMNVEV (reference sequence). The CDR3 spells CASRPGSGNTIYF. In DNA, the CDR3 is TGTGCCAGCAGACCAGGGAGTGGAAACACCATATATTTT.

The CDR3 loop reads CAISDNLQGYGYTF. The CDR3 DNA sequence: TGTGCCATCAGTGATAATTTACAGGGCTATGGCTACACCTTC. V gene TRBV10-3 combines with J gene TRBJ1-2; weak D call: TRBD1 (6 bases). The CDR3 contains 14 residues. Deletions cut 3 bases from V and 4 bases from J, with 12 bases between. CDR1 and CDR2 (germline): ENHRY, SYGVKD.

V is TRBV18 and J is TRBJ2-4, with D tentatively TRBD1 (5 bases). In germline, CDR1 is KGHSH, CDR2 LQKENI. The V gene lost 2 bases and the J gene lost 1 base, with 9 bases spanning the gap. CDR3 length: 15 residues. The CDR3 region has the DNA TGTGCCAGCTCACCAGGGGCAGGGGCCAAAAACATTCAGTACTTC. It codes for CASSPGAGAKNIQYF. Looking up the rest from reference TRBV18 and TRBJ2-4 gives the full variable domain: NAGVMQNPRHLVRRRGQEARLRCSPMKGHSHVYWYRQLPEEGLKFMVYLQKENIIDESGMPKERFSAEFPKEGPSILRIQQVVRGDSAAYFCASSPGAGAKNIQYFGAGTRLSVL.

The rearrangement uses TRBV6-5 and TRBJ2-5; 11 positions match TRBD2. This CDR3 is built from 13 residues. Germline CDR1 and CDR2: MNHEY and SVGAGI. Losses at the gene ends were 7 bases for V and 4 bases for J; bases not matched to a gene: 2. CDR3 in DNA: TGTGCCAGCATAGCGGGGGGGCCAGAGACCCAGTACTTC. Its translation: CASIAGGPETQYF.

This rearrangement joins TRBV28 to TRBJ2-7, with D unclear. Germline lookup yields CDR1 MDHEN and CDR2 SYDVKM. The CDR3 totals 15 residues. V gave up 3 bases and J gave up 2 bases, with 14 bases separating them. The CDR3 region has the DNA TGTGCCAGCAGTTTGGCTAAACGGCCCCCCTACGAGCAGTACTTC. As protein: CASSLAKRPPYEQYF. The full variable domain, completed using reference TRBV28 and TRBJ2-7, is DVKVTQSSRYLVKRTGEKVFLECVQDMDHENMFWYRQDPGLGLRLIYFSYDVKMKEKGDIPEGYSVSREKKERFSLILESASTNQTSMYLCASSLAKRPPYEQYFGPGTRLTVT.

This chain uses TRBV27 with TRBJ2-1, with D unclear. Germline CDR1 is MNHEY and CDR2 is SMNVEV (reference sequence). Trimming cost V 4 bases and J 5 bases, with 18 bases left between them. The CDR3 is made up of 16 amino acids. The DNA for the CDR3 is TGTGCCAGCAGTTCCGGCCGCCTTGCTGGCAACAATGAGCAGTTCTTC. Translated, it gives CASSSGRLAGNNEQFF.

The chain uses TRBV18 and TRBJ2-4; D is ambiguous. Trimming stripped 2 bases from V and 0 bases from J, with 8 bases between. The length of the CDR3 is 15 residues. Germline V lookup: CDR1 KGHSH, CDR2 LQKENI. CDR3: CASSPNSPAKNIQYF. CDR3 nucleotide sequence: TGTGCCAGCTCACCAAACAGCCCAGCCAAAAACATTCAGTACTTC.

The J gene is TRBJ2-1, the V gene TRBV19, with D unclear. Germline lookup yields CDR1 LNHDA and CDR2 SQIVND (reference sequence). This CDR3 spans 13 amino acids. V lost 2 bases and J lost 5, with 7 bases in between. CDR3 protein: CASSINTHNEQFF. The CDR3 nucleotides read TGTGCCAGTAGTATAAACACCCACAATGAGCAGTTCTTC.

This clone was counted a few times. This rearrangement joins TRBV7-9 to TRBJ1-2, with TRBD1 matching over 11 bases. This CDR3 region has 15 residues. The germline V gene has CDR1 SEHNR and CDR2 FQNEAQ (reference sequence). Trimming removed 0 bases from V and 6 bases from J; junction bases left unmatched: 3. CDR3 in amino acids: CASSLAGTGGHGYTF. The CDR3 bases are TGTGCCAGCAGCTTAGCGGGGACAGGGGGACATGGCTACACCTTC.

This chain uses TRBV5-1 with TRBJ2-2; 7 positions match TRBD2. Germline lookup yields CDR1 SGHRS and CDR2 YFSETQ. The CDR3 contains 15 residues. V shed 6 bases and J 3 bases; nucleotides not matched to a gene: 8. CDR3 nucleotide sequence: TGCGCCAGCACCCCAAGCGGGGTGGACACCGGGGAGCTGTTTTTT. Protein product: CASTPSGVDTGELFF.

The chain recombines TRBV21-1 with TRBJ2-7; TRBD2 was called by the table and not checked on the DNA. TRBV21-1 is recorded as a pseudogene. The CDR3 consists of 11 residues. In nucleotides, the CDR3 is TGTGCCAGCAGACTCGTCTACGAGCAGTACTTC. Protein sequence: CASRLVYEQYF.

V gene TRBV2 combines with J gene TRBJ2-7, with D uncertain. Germline assignment: CDR1 SNHLY and CDR2 FYNNEI. The V end was cut by 4 bases, the J end by 4 bases, with 5 bases between. The CDR3 totals 11 residues. The CDR3 nucleotides read TGTGCCAGCAGTGTCCAGTACGAGCAGTACTTC. Translated, it gives CASSVQYEQYF.

The rearrangement links TRBV19 to TRBJ1-1; TRBD1 is a possible D gene (5 bases). V was trimmed by 5 bases and J by 4 bases, leaving 14 bases between them. Germline V gene lookup returns CDR1 LNHDA and CDR2 SQIVND (reference sequence). There are 14 residues in the CDR3. CDR3 nucleotide sequence: TGTGCCAGTAGTCCAGGGCTATCGCTCACTGAAGCTTTCTTT. As protein: CASSPGLSLTEAFF.

The J gene is TRBJ2-2, the V gene TRBV5-4, with unresolved D. The V gene's germline CDR1 is SGHNT and CDR2 YYREEE (reference sequence). The CDR3 is made up of 16 amino acids. Deletions cut 3 bases from V and 0 bases from J, with 12 bases between. The CDR3 loop is CASSSDPASNTGELFF. The CDR3 DNA follows: TGTGCCAGCAGCTCAGACCCAGCATCGAACACCGGGGAGCTGTTTTTT.

The chain carries TRBV11-2 and TRBJ1-4; the match to TRBD1 covers 9 bases. Germline V gene data show CDR1 as SGHAT and CDR2 as FQNNGV. This CDR3 has 15 residues. The junction had 9 bases not matched to a gene; V was cut back by 5 bases and J by 8 bases. CDR3 loop: CASSPGTGRGEKLFF. CDR3 nucleotide sequence: TGTGCCAGCAGCCCTGGGACAGGGAGGGGCGAAAAACTGTTTTTT.

V usage is TRBV18 and J usage is TRBJ2-1, with 16 bases that match TRBD2. V gave up 2 bases and J gave up 6 bases; unmatched junction bases: 1. This CDR3 is built from 16 residues. Germline CDR1 is KGHSH and CDR2 is LQKENI. The CDR3 bases are TGTGCCAGCTCACCAGGGACTAGCGGGAGGGCCAATGAGCAGTTCTTC. Protein: CASSPGTSGRANEQFF.

The V and J genes are TRBV7-8 and TRBJ1-1; D gene unclear. Per germline, CDR1 SGHVS and CDR2 FQNEAQ. The CDR3 runs to 14 residues. V lost 1 base to trimming and J lost 1 base, with 7 bases between them. The CDR3 bases are TGTGCCAGCAGCTTAGTGGAGGGGAACACTGAAGCTTTCTTT. It codes for CASSLVEGNTEAFF.

This chain joins TRBV7-9 and TRBJ1-4; 10 nucleotides align to TRBD1. The V gene's germline CDR1 is SEHNR and CDR2 FQNEAQ (reference sequence). The CDR3 length is 15 residues. Losses at the gene ends were 5 bases for V and 7 bases for J; bases not matched to a gene: 7. DNA of the CDR3: TGTGCCAGCAGCCGGGACAGGGGAATGGTTGAAAAACTGTTTTTT. It translates to CASSRDRGMVEKLFF.

The rearrangement uses TRBV3-1 (or the pseudogene TRBV3-2) and TRBJ1-2; 10 bases agree with TRBD1. The CDR3 contains 15 residues. Per germline, CDR1 LGHDT and CDR2 YNNKEL (reference sequence). Trimming cost V 4 bases and J 8 bases; bases outside gene matches: 10. The CDR3 nucleotides read TGTGCCAGCAGCCCTCGGGACAGGGGAAGGGAGGGCTACACCTTC. Protein sequence: CASSPRDRGREGYTF.

The chain links TRBV25-1 to TRBJ1-4; D unresolved. Germline V CDR1 and CDR2: MGHDK, SYGVNS. Trimming pared 5 bases from V and 3 bases from J, leaving 16 bases between. This CDR3 contains 16 residues. As DNA, the CDR3 is TGTGCCAGCAGTCCACTTGATGGGGTTTCTAATGAAAAACTGTTTTTT. It is translated as CASSPLDGVSNEKLFF.

CDR3 coding DNA: TGTGCCAGCAGCTTACGACAGGGGATCCCTGAAGCTTTCTTT. This gives the protein CASSLRQGIPEAFF. V is TRBV7-3 and J is TRBJ1-1, with 8 bases aligning to TRBD1. The CDR3 sequence is 14 residues long. V lost 2 bases and J lost 6; bases outside the gene matches: 5. Germline V lookup: CDR1 SGHTA, CDR2 FQGTGA.

A note on this clone: Other DNA sequences of this sample code for an identical CDR3. The chain employs TRBV29-1 and TRBJ1-1; D call uncertain. V shed 3 bases and J shed 0 bases, with 8 bases lying between them. The CDR3 loop spans 13 amino acids. Germline assignment: CDR1 SQVTM and CDR2 ANQGSEA. The CDR3 loop reads CSVEGRMNTEAFF. CDR3 nucleotide sequence: TGCAGCGTTGAGGGTCGCATGAACACTGAAGCTTTCTTT.